This T cell receptor (beta chain) was documented in a study of T-cell memory formation after mild COVID-19. This clonotype was found many times. Trimming cost V 8 bases and J 4 bases, with 20 bases left between them. The CDR3 runs 16 residues. In germline, CDR1 is MNHNY, CDR2 SVGAGI (reference sequence). TCRdb re-derived calls from the 5' RACE reads in MiXCR, one entry per CDR3 protein. Of more than 120,000 distinct CDR3 sequences in the sample, 15% to 20% were seen once. The chain couples TRBV6-6 to TRBJ2-2; D might be TRBD1 or TRBD2, each matching 6 bases. This receptor was obtained from an adult woman who had mild COVID-19 (a few samples of this study predate the infection). Cell type and time point are not known. Sequences were obtained from PBMCs or a T cell subset sorted from them (not recorded which). The CDR3 region is CASLLWGARGTGELFF. CDR3 nucleotides: TGTGCCAGCCTACTATGGGGGGCGCGAGGCACCGGGGAGCTGTTTTTT.